A single sample gave rise to the 26 T cell receptor beta chains below, sequenced in a study of T cells in Graves' hyperthyroidism and ophthalmopathy. There were TCR beta CDR3 regions amplified from RNA transcripts. First-round RT-PCR targeting the TCR CDR3 was performed with the HTBI primer set. Via MiXCR, TCRdb re-called the multiplex PCR reads, giving one row per CDR3 protein. The sample includes roughly 500,000 distinct CDR3 sequences, less than 25% of them seen just once. The source material was blood. The receptors stem from a woman aged 25 to 45 with Graves' ophthalmopathy.

The V gene is TRBV12-3 or TRBV12-4, the J gene TRBJ2-6, with TRBD1 matching 10 bases. CDR3 length: 16 amino acids. Trimming cost V 10 bases and J 0 bases; bases outside gene matches: 6. As DNA, the CDR3 is TGTGCCACCGAAGGACAGGGGGACTCTGGGGCCAACGTCCTGACTTTC. It translates to CATEGQGDSGANVLTF.

This rearrangement joins TRBV7-3 to TRBJ2-2; D is ambiguous. The germline CDR1 and CDR2 sequences are SGHTA and FQGTGA. The CDR3 length is 17 residues. V lost 0 bases and J 4 bases, leaving 15 bases between the germline ends. CDR3 sequence (DNA): TGTGCCAGCAGCTTAACGTTATCGAGCTCAGTCACCGGGGAGCTGTTTTTT. Its protein product is CASSLTLSSSVTGELFF. Full variable domain (missing parts from reference TRBV7-3 and TRBJ2-2): GAGVSQTPSNKVTEKGKYVELRCDPISGHTALYWYRQSLGQGPEFLIYFQGTGAADDSGLPNDRFFAVRPEGSVSTLKIQRTERGDSAVYLCASSLTLSSSVTGELFFGEGSRLTVL.

The chain carries TRBV6-1 and TRBJ1-5; the match to TRBD1 covers 7 bases. The V gene's germline CDR1 is MNHNS and CDR2 SASEGT. V was pared by 4 bases and J by 0 bases, with 6 bases of the junction left unmatched. The CDR3 is 16 amino acids. The CDR3 spells CASSARTGYSNQPQHF. As DNA, the CDR3 is TGTGCCAGCAGTGCCCGGACAGGCTATAGCAATCAGCCCCAGCATTTT.

The chain carries TRBV19 and TRBJ2-5, with D unresolved. Trimming removed 4 bases at V and 1 base at J, with 16 bases between. The CDR3 has 16 residues. CDR1 and CDR2 (germline): LNHDA, SQIVND (reference sequence). Written as DNA, the CDR3 is TGTGCCAGTAGTACCCGAAGACCCAGGCGCCAAGAGACCCAGTACTTC. It codes for CASSTRRPRRQETQYF.

This clonotype was recorded many times. The chain combines TRBV6-2 or TRBV6-3 with TRBJ2-5; 8 nucleotides align to TRBD2. Unmatched junction bases numbered 10, after V lost 6 bases and J lost 1 base. From germline, CDR1 is MNHEY and CDR2 SVGEGT. The CDR3 spans 16 residues. The CDR3 DNA reads as TGTGCCAGCAGCCAGGGGAGCCGGGGGGGCCAAGAGACCCAGTACTTC. This codes for CASSQGSRGGQETQYF.

This clonotype was detected ten times or more. V usage is TRBV11-2 and J usage is TRBJ1-1; possible D gene TRBD1, 6 bases. The CDR3 contains 13 residues. CDR1 is SGHAT, CDR2 FQNNGV, per germline. Trimming took off 5 bases at V and 7 bases at J, with 14 bases between the two ends. CDR3 residues: CASSQGTYVEAFF. The CDR3 region has the DNA TGTGCCAGCAGCCAAGGGACATATGTTGAAGCTTTCTTT.

V is TRBV18 and J is TRBJ1-1, with D possibly being TRBD1 (5 bases). The V end lost 6 bases, the J end lost 4 bases, and 15 bases lay between the germline ends. Germline CDR1 KGHSH, CDR2 LQKENI. The CDR3 extends over 14 amino acids. CDR3 in amino acids: CASSIQGGSTEAFF. The CDR3 region has the DNA TGTGCCAGCTCCATCCAGGGTGGGAGCACTGAAGCTTTCTTT.

The chain carries TRBV4-1 and TRBJ1-1; D gene uncertain. The CDR3 contains 14 residues. Germline assignment: CDR1 MGHRA and CDR2 YSYEKL. Trimming left V 4 bases short and J 4 bases short, with 13 bases between. CDR3 amino acids: CASSRVPAGTEAFF. In DNA form, the CDR3 reads TGCGCCAGCAGCCGAGTTCCGGCTGGCACTGAAGCTTTCTTT.

This clonotype was seen at least ten times. This chain joins TRBV7-8 and TRBJ1-1; 7 bases line up with TRBD1. Losses at the gene ends were 5 bases for V and 6 bases for J; bases not matched to a gene: 12. Looked up from germline, CDR1 is SGHVS and CDR2 is FQNEAQ. CDR3 length: 15 amino acids. The CDR3 DNA follows: TGTGCCAGCAGCCAGACAGGGCTGATGGACTCTGAAGCTTTCTTT. This encodes CASSQTGLMDSEAFF.

The table lists this clonotype with many counts. The chain couples TRBV18 to TRBJ1-5; D unclear. Germline V lookup: CDR1 KGHSH, CDR2 LQKENI. Trimming removed 3 bases from V and 2 bases from J, with 11 bases in between. This CDR3 is built from 15 residues. CDR3 in DNA: TGTGCCAGCTCACCGGTGGGCGGGGGCAATCAGCCCCAGCATTTT. Translated: CASSPVGGGNQPQHF.

In its sample, this clonotype was seen a few times. This chain connects TRBV28 to TRBJ2-1; tentatively, D is TRBD2 (6 bases). V was shortened by 3 bases and J by 2 bases, with 14 bases between the two germline ends. CDR1 and CDR2 (germline): MDHEN, SYDVKM. The CDR3 has 16 amino acids. The CDR3 sequence is CASSFPDRGTYNEQFF. The CDR3 coding sequence is TGTGCCAGCAGTTTCCCAGATCGGGGGACCTACAATGAGCAGTTCTTC.

This clonotype was counted ten times or more. The chain combines TRBV2 with TRBJ2-5; 7 bases line up with TRBD1. Trimming removed 5 bases from V and 0 bases from J; junction bases left unmatched: 3. Looked up from germline, CDR1 is SNHLY and CDR2 is FYNNEI. The CDR3 is 14 residues long. The CDR3 DNA is TGTGCCAGCAGTAGACAGGGCTACCAAGAGACCCAGTACTTC. It translates to CASSRQGYQETQYF.

This clonotype was counted many times. The V and J genes are TRBV5-5 and TRBJ1-1; no clear D gene. CDR1 is SGHKS, CDR2 YYEKEE, per germline (reference sequence). V shed 0 bases and J shed 7 bases, with 16 bases lying between them. This CDR3 region has 15 residues. The CDR3 region has the DNA TGTGCCAGCAGCTTGGCCTTGGGTAACAGCTTTGAAGCTTTCTTT. The encoded protein is CASSLALGNSFEAFF.

V usage is TRBV6-5 and J usage is TRBJ1-6; no reliable D call. The germline V gene has CDR1 MNHEY and CDR2 SVGAGI. This CDR3 has 17 residues. V was shortened by 0 bases and J by 0 bases, with 9 bases between the two germline ends. CDR3 protein: CASSYSTWVSYNSPLHF. CDR3 nucleotide sequence: TGTGCCAGCAGTTACTCGACGTGGGTCTCCTATAATTCACCCCTCCACTTT.

The V and J genes are TRBV5-1 and TRBJ2-7; weak D call: TRBD1 (6 bases). The CDR3 has 15 amino acids. Per the germline V gene, CDR1 is SGHRS and CDR2 is YFSETQ. Deletions cut 5 bases from V and 6 bases from J, with 21 bases between. The CDR3 DNA sequence: TGCGCCAGCAGTTCGTTGAGGGGGAGTTTGTCCGAGCAGTACTTC. Translation: CASSSLRGSLSEQYF.

This clonotype was detected many times. The chain combines TRBV11-1 with TRBJ2-2, with TRBD1 as a possible D gene (5 bases). Trimming shortened V by 5 bases and J by 5 bases, and 18 bases separated the two germline ends. Germline CDR1 is SGHAT and CDR2 is FQDESV (reference sequence). This CDR3 has 16 residues. CDR3 nucleotides: TGTGCCAGCAGCCCCCAGGGAACCGGGCGTACCGGGGAGCTGTTTTTT. This codes for CASSPQGTGRTGELFF.

This clonotype was recorded many times. The genes are TRBV20-1 and TRBJ1-2, with a possible D match to TRBD1 (5 bases). With 7 bases removed from V and 7 bases from J, the gap between germline ends came to 19 bases. The germline CDR1 and CDR2 sequences are DFQATT and SNEGSKA (reference sequence). This CDR3 has 13 residues. In DNA form, the CDR3 reads TGCAGTGTCAGAGAGGCAGGGAATATTGGCTACACCTTC. This gives the protein CSVREAGNIGYTF.

The rearrangement joins TRBV5-1 to TRBJ2-2; D possibly matches TRBD1 or TRBD2 (5 bases each). Trimming pared 0 bases from V and 4 bases from J, leaving 19 bases between. The CDR3 contains 18 residues. Germline V gene data show CDR1 as SGHRS and CDR2 as YFSETQ. CDR3 sequence (DNA): TGCGCCAGCAGCTTGGGCCTAGGGCAGGGCGGACTCACCGGGGAGCTGTTTTTT. Its translation is CASSLGLGQGGLTGELFF.

This clonotype showed up many times. The V gene is TRBV11-1, the J gene TRBJ1-2; TRBD1 is a possible D gene (5 bases). The CDR3 has 13 residues. V was trimmed by 1 base and J by 7 bases, leaving 10 bases between them. Germline lookup yields CDR1 SGHAT and CDR2 FQDESV (reference sequence). This CDR3 reads CASSLVAGSGYTF. CDR3 DNA sequence: TGTGCCAGCAGCTTAGTAGCAGGGAGTGGCTACACCTTC.

The genes are TRBV20-1 and TRBJ2-7, with D possibly TRBD1 on 5 matching bases. V lost 5 bases, J lost 3 bases, and 5 bases lay in between. Germline V lookup: CDR1 DFQATT, CDR2 SNEGSKA (reference sequence). CDR3 length: 10 residues. The CDR3 is CSAGHYEQYF. The CDR3, as DNA: TGCAGTGCTGGACACTACGAGCAGTACTTC.

At least ten counts were recorded for this clonotype. CDR3 residues: CASSPSAPTLGYTF. In DNA, the CDR3 is TGTGCCAGCAGTCCCTCCGCACCCACCTTGGGCTACACCTTC. The chain has TRBV27 and TRBJ1-2; D uncertain. The CDR3 extends over 14 amino acids. Per the germline V gene, CDR1 is MNHEY and CDR2 is SMNVEV (reference sequence). Trimming pared 5 bases from V and 8 bases from J, leaving 18 bases between.

This clonotype was detected ten times or more. The chain joins TRBV27 to TRBJ2-2; TRBD1 matches 9 bases. V shed 1 base and J 5 bases; nucleotides not matched to a gene: 2. This CDR3 has 15 amino acids. CDR1 MNHEY and CDR2 SMNVEV come from the germline V gene (reference sequence). In DNA form, the CDR3 reads TGTGCCAGCAGTTTATTGACAGGGGGGACCGGGGAGCTGTTTTTT. It is translated as CASSLLTGGTGELFF.

The chain combines TRBV20-1 with TRBJ2-7; TRBD2 aligns across 7 bases. Germline CDR1 reads DFQATT; CDR2 reads SNEGSKA (reference sequence). CDR3 size: 15 residues. With 4 bases clipped from V and 3 bases from J, the junction kept 12 bases outside the gene matches. CDR3 protein: CSATEWGGVDYEQYF. As DNA, the CDR3 is TGCAGTGCTACAGAGTGGGGGGGTGTGGACTACGAGCAGTACTTC.

The chain recombines TRBV15 with TRBJ1-1, with D unresolved. CDR1 is LNHNV and CDR2 is YYDKDF in the germline V gene (reference sequence). The CDR3 is 13 residues long. Trimming pared 4 bases from V and 8 bases from J, leaving 14 bases between. CDR3 in DNA: TGTGCCACCAGCATTAACCGCGAGGGCGAAGCTTTCTTT. Protein product: CATSINREGEAFF.

The genes are TRBV12-5 and TRBJ1-1; 8 nucleotides agree with TRBD1. V shed 2 bases, J shed 3 bases, and the junction held 2 bases outside the gene matches. CDR3 length: 14 residues. The germline V gene has CDR1 LGHNT and CDR2 FRNRAP. The CDR3 protein is CASGLQTGDTEAFF. DNA of the CDR3: TGTGCTAGTGGTTTGCAGACAGGGGACACTGAAGCTTTCTTT.

This clonotype has just a few counts. The V call is TRBV7-8, the J call TRBJ1-5; no reliable D call. Per the germline V gene, CDR1 is SGHVS and CDR2 is FQNEAQ. The V and J ends lost 2 bases and 0 bases respectively, with 11 bases between them. The CDR3 covers 16 residues. The CDR3 bases are TGTGCCAGCAGCTTATGGGGATTCAGTAGCAATCAGCCCCAGCATTTT. Protein sequence: CASSLWGFSSNQPQHF.